The present T cell receptor beta chain was sequenced within a study of cytomegalovirus exposure and HLA in healthy donors. In the study overall: As an earlier analysis found, roughly 180 million T cells yielded some 120 million unique TCR beta sequences. Drawn from HLA-typed donors, tens of millions of unique TCRs were held in an early data release.

A word on this clone: The target antigen is unknown.

The CDR3 runs 14 residues. CDR1 is SNHLY and CDR2 is FYNNEI in the germline V gene. The germline V and J ends were trimmed by 4 bases and 6 bases, with 14 bases remaining between them. Overall study results and limits: Cytomegalovirus status, reportedly, was diagnosed with high specificity and sensitivity by the classifier. Data from an earlier analysis indicated that most TCR beta V segments were productive either about 90% or about 30% of the time.

Use of 60 Vbeta and 13 Jbeta primers characterized the PCR. The table came from immunoSEQ multiplex PCR; TCRdb's copy has only in-frame clones and leaves some out. Among roughly 100,000 clones listed, less than 85% were seen once. J is TRBJ2-3 and V is TRBV2, with D maybe TRBD2 (6 bases). The clonotype comes from a man aged 35-49 years in good health and CMV-seropositive. Sequencing was done on a sample of PBMCs. CDR3 amino acids: CASSGWAGSDTQYF. The CDR3 nucleotides are TGTGCCAGCAGTGGTTGGGCGGGGTCGGATACGCAGTATTTT.